This TCR beta chain was recovered during a study of OX40 agonist ivuxolimab in advanced cancers. Study overall: The dose-escalation cohort was approximately 80% male, with a mean age of approximately 62 years, ranging roughly 20 to 90. Three patients responded partially, comprising one with hepatocellular carcinoma and two with cutaneous melanoma. Findings of the study overall: CD8+ T cells were the subset that, on average, had more expanded clones than CD4+. Nonresponders included some who also had low normalized T-cell clonal expansion.

Profiled with immunoSEQ multiplex PCR; TCRdb holds only in-frame clones, not every one. The repertoire has roughly 61,000 clones, approximately 77% of them found once; the top ten carry roughly 0.53%. Germline CDR1 reads SGHRS; CDR2 reads YFSETQ. V was shortened by 2 bases and J by 4 bases, with 10 bases between the two germline ends. This CDR3 has 14 amino acids. Points on this clone: The target antigen is unknown.

The TCR was taken from an adult with an advanced solid tumor such as melanoma, head and neck, liver or kidney cancer. The sequencing used CD4+ or CD8+ T cells sorted from blood, collected in a trial of the OX40 agonist ivuxolimab. J is TRBJ1-3 and V is TRBV5-1, with D perhaps matching TRBD1 (5 bases). The CDR3 sequence is CASSFWGSGNTIYF. The CDR3 DNA is TGCGCCAGCAGCTTTTGGGGGTCCGGAAACACCATATATTTT.